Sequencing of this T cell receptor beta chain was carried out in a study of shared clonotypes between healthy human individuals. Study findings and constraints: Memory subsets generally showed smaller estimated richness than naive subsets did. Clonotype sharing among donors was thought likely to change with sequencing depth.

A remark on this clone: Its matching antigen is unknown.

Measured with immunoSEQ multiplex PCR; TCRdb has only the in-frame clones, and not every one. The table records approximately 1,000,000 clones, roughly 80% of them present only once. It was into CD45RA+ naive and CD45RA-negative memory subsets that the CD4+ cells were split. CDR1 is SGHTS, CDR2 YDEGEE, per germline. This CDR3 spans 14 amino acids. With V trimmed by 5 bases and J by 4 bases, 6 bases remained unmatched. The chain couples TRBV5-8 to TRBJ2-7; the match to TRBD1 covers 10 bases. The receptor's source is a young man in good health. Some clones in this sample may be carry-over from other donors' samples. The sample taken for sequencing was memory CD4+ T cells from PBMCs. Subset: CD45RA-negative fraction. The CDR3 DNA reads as TGTGCCAGCAGGGTGACAGGGGGCGGTTACGAGCAGTACTTC. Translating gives CASRVTGGGYEQYF.